This TCR beta chain was captured by sequencing in a study of human T cells and chemical hapten exposure (dated by TCRdb to the early 2020s). Notes on the research overall: The libraries were sequenced as a pool, and the TCR yield per sample differed mostly because of small variations in library volumes within the pool. In alopecia patients, the study followed how the peripheral blood TCR repertoire changed in vivo over primary and secondary sensitization to diphenylcyclopropenone (DPC), a hapten. For every blood RNA sample, sequencing covered both the TCR alpha and TCR beta chains. General study outcomes and caveats: After repeated subsampling, the strength of the expansion versus patch-test correlation and the threshold at which it became significant changed. DPC sensitization did not change the number of TCRs with a frequency above 1 in 1000, and there was no evidence of changes in global repertoire structure.

The time point label on this specimen signifies: healthy volunteer bleed at 6 weeks. Total RNA was isolated from unfractionated whole blood collected in Tempus Blood RNA tubes. Four or five healthy volunteers acted as controls for TCR sequencing and had blood drawn at day 0, 2 weeks and 6 weeks. This clonotype occurred many times. Its cognate antigen has yet to be identified. The record has no base qualities; no much larger clone is one base away. Library construction relied on RACE. Sequencing instrument: NextSeq 500. Library preparation attached unique molecular identifiers to individual cDNA molecules for quantitative, reproducible TCR counting. Concerning the study's data processing: The median number of TCRs per sample was some 100,000, ranging from roughly 23,224 to 690,600. The Decombinator software suite was used to annotate V, J and CDR3 in the TCR reads. To make PS versus PT1 abundance plots, every sample was subsampled to the same number of TCRs (28,000). Expanded TCRs were defined as absent before sensitization and observed at least eight times at the 2-week time point. TCRdb reprocessing: public reads trimmed at Q25 with fastp, clones called with MiXCR, in-frame beta chains kept. CDR3 protein duplicates are merged, each entry listing the most common genes and DNA. Clone size and V and J calls follow TCRdb, not the original study. The sample has about 77,000 distinct CDR3 sequences on record, around 9.3% of them singletons. The ten largest clones take up 1.5% to 2% of the sample.

Relative to germline, V is 5 bases shorter and J is 6 bases shorter, with 15 bases between their ends. The CDR3 sequence holds 14 residues, the cysteine and phenylalanine included. The kept DNA is CDR3 alone, 42 bases in frame from the first base. This TCR was sampled from a female donor in good health. Some clones in this sample may be carry-over from other donors' samples. This receptor chain uses TRBV12-3 or TRBV12-4 and TRBJ2-3, with the D segment identity uncertain. The sample was whole blood. At the DNA level, the sequence is TGTGCCAGCAGTCGGGCCACGCTATCGGATACGCAGTATTTT. This sequence encodes CASSRATLSDTQYF.